The TCR beta chain described here comes from a study of cytomegalovirus exposure and HLA in healthy donors. Turning to this clone: Its target is unknown.

In the PCR, 60 Vbeta and 13 Jbeta primers were used. Libraries were prepared by immunoSEQ multiplex PCR; TCRdb keeps only in-frame clonotypes and omits some of them. Altogether 200,000 to 250,000 clones are present, roughly 89% being singletons, with the ten largest covering 1%. V trimming: 0 bases; J trimming: 13 bases; junction bases outside the gene matches: 12. The germline V gene encodes CDR1 LGHNA and CDR2 YSLEER. This CDR3 is 15 amino acids long. General study findings and limits: Accurate HLA-A and HLA-B prediction from TCR beta sequences was reported for most subjects.

The V and J genes are TRBV4-3 and TRBJ2-3, with TRBD1 matching 8 bases. The TCR originated in a woman aged 18-29 years in good health and CMV-seronegative. Sequences were obtained from PBMCs. CDR3 bases: TGCGCCAGCAGCCAAGATAACAGGGGGTCCCTAATAGAGTATTTT. It translates to CASSQDNRGSLIEYF.